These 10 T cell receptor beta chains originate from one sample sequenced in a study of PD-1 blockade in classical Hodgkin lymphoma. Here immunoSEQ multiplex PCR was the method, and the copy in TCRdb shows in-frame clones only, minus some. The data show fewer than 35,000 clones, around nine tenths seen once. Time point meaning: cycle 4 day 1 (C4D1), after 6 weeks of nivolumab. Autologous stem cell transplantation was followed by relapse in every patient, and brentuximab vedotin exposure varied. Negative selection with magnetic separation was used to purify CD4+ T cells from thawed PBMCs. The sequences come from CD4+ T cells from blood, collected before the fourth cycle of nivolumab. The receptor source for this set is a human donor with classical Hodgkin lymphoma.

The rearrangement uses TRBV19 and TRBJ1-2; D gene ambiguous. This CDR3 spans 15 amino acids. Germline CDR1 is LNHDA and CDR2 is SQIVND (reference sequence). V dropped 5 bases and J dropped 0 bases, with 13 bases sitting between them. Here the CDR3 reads CASSVPGGSNYGYTF. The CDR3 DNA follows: TGTGCCAGTAGTGTTCCAGGAGGGTCTAACTATGGCTACACCTTC.

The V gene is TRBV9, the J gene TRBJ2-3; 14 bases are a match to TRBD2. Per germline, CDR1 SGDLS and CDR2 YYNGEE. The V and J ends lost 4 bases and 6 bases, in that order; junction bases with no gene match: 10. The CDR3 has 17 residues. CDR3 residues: CASSRVPGLAGVDTQYF. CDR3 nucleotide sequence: TGTGCCAGCAGCCGCGTTCCGGGACTAGCGGGAGTGGATACGCAGTATTTT. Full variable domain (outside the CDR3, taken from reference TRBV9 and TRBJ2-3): DSGVTQTPKHLITATGQRVTLRCSPRSGDLSVYWYQQSLDQGLQFLIQYYNGEERAKGNILERFSAQQFPDLHSELNLSSLELGDSALYFCASSRVPGLAGVDTQYFGPGTRLTVL.

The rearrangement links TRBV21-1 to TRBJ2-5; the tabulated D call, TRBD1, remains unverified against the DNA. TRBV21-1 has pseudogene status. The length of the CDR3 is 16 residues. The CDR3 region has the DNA TGTGCCAGCAGCAAAGTTCACAGCCTCCCACAAGAGACCCAGTACTTC. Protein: CASSKVHSLPQETQYF.

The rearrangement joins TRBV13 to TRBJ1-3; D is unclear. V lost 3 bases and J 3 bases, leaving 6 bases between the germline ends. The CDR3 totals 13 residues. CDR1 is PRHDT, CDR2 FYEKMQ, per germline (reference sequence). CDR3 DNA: TGTGCCAGCAGCTTGAGGGTTGGAAACACCATATATTTT. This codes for CASSLRVGNTIYF.

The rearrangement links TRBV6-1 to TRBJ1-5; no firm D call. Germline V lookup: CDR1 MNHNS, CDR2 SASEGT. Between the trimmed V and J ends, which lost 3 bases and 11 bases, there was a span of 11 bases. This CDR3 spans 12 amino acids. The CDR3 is CASSEGRRTQHF. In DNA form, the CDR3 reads TGTGCCAGCAGTGAGGGCAGGAGGACCCAGCATTTT.

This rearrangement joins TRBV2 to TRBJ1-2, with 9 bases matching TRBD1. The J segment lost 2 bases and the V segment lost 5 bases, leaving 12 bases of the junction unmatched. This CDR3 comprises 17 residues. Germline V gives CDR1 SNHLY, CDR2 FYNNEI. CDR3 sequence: CASSPRDRVGVNYGYTF. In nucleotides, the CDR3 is TGTGCCAGCAGTCCAAGGGACAGGGTGGGAGTCAACTATGGCTACACCTTC.

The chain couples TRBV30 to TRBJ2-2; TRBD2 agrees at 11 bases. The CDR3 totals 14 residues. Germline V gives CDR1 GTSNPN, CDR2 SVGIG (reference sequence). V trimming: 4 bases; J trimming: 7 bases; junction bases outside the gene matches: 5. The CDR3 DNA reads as TGTGCCTGGACTCTTAGCGGGAGGGTCGGGGAGCTGTTTTTT. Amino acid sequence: CAWTLSGRVGELFF.

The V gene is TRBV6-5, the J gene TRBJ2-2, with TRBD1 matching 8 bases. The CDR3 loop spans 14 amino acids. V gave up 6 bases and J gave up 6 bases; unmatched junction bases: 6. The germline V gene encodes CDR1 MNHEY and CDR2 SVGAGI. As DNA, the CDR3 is TGTGCCAGCAGCAGGACAGGGTCCTCCGGGGAGCTGTTTTTT. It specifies CASSRTGSSGELFF.

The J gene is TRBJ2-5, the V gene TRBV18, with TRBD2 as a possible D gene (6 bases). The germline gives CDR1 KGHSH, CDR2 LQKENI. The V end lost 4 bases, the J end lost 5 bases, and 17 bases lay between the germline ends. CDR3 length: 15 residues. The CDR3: CASSRESGRGETQYF. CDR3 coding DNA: TGTGCCAGCTCACGGGAGAGCGGGCGCGGTGAGACCCAGTACTTC.

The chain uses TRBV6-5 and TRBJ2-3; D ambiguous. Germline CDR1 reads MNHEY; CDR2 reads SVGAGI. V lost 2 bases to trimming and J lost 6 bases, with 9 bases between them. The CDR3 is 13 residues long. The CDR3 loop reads CASSYQPRDTQYF. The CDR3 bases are TGTGCCAGCAGTTACCAGCCAAGGGATACGCAGTATTTT.